The TCR beta chain under discussion was sequenced for a study of PD-L1 blockade in urothelial cancer. Assay used: immunoSEQ multiplex PCR; TCRdb lists only in-frame clones, some missing. The sample yields 70,000 or so clones, roughly 90% seen once. Germline CDR1 and CDR2: LNHDA and SQIVND (reference sequence). This CDR3 contains 13 residues. Trimming cost V 7 bases and J 5 bases, with 12 bases left between them. Time point indicated: pretreatment peripheral blood. The sample consisted of PBMCs, taken around atezolizumab (anti-PD-L1) treatment. This receptor was obtained from a man between 70 and 80 years old with urothelial cancer. The chain employs TRBV19 and TRBJ1-5, with D perhaps TRBD1 (6 bases). The CDR3 reads CASKVGGDQPQHF. The DNA of the CDR3 is TGTGCCAGTAAAGTTGGGGGCGATCAGCCCCAGCATTTT.